The rows below give T cell receptor beta chains drawn from one sample of a study of T cells in Graves' hyperthyroidism and ophthalmopathy. TCRdb redid the calling of the multiplex PCR reads with MiXCR, one entry per CDR3 protein. The sample has over 150,000 distinct CDR3 sequences, 17% seen once. Sequenced sample: blood. The receptors derive from a woman between 45 and 60 years old with Graves' hyperthyroidism. Each CDR3 is given with its conserved first and last residue. A D gene is named only where the DNA matches it firmly. Not all rows give a size; the values are once, few, many and, for expanded clones, a class.

CDR3nt: TGCGCCAGCAGCCAAGTAGGGGTCTCTGGAAACACCATATATTTT
CDR3aa: CASSQVGVSGNTIYF
j_gene: TRBJ1-3
d_gene: NA
v_gene: TRBV4-1
abundance: NA

CDR3nt: TGTGCCAGCAGCCGCCAGCGGACGGGGGTGCTCAATGAGCAGTTCTTC
CDR3aa: CASSRQRTGVLNEQFF
j_gene: TRBJ2-1
d_gene: NA
v_gene: TRBV7-9
abundance: many

CDR3nt: TGCAGTGCTAGAGGCTCGACAGGGTCCTACGAGCAGTACTTC
CDR3aa: CSARGSTGSYEQYF
j_gene: TRBJ2-7
d_gene: TRBD1
v_gene: TRBV20-1
abundance: many

CDR3nt: TGCAGTGCTCATAGCGGGAGATCAGTGAATGAGCAGTTCTTC
CDR3aa: CSAHSGRSVNEQFF
j_gene: TRBJ2-1
d_gene: TRBD2
v_gene: TRBV20-1
abundance: many

CDR3nt: TGTGCCAGCAGTGAAGGGGGGGTAGGCACCGGGGAGCTGTTTTTT
CDR3aa: CASSEGGVGTGELFF
j_gene: TRBJ2-2
d_gene: NA
v_gene: TRBV2
abundance: many

CDR3nt: TGTGCCAGCAGCGTAGCTGGCAGAGGAGAGACCCAGTACTTC
CDR3aa: CASSVAGRGETQYF
j_gene: TRBJ2-5
d_gene: NA
v_gene: TRBV9
abundance: few

CDR3nt: TGTGCCAGCAGTCGCGGCTCAGGCGACTATGGCTACACCTTC
CDR3aa: CASSRGSGDYGYTF
j_gene: TRBJ1-2
d_gene: NA
v_gene: TRBV6-1
abundance: many

CDR3nt: TGCAGTGCTAGGGACGGGTCCGGGGGCGAGCAGTACTTC
CDR3aa: CSARDGSGGEQYF
j_gene: TRBJ2-7
d_gene: NA
v_gene: TRBV20-1
abundance: NA

CDR3nt: TGTGCCAGCAGTTTATTTGGGAGCTCCTACGAGCAGTACTTC
CDR3aa: CASSLFGSSYEQYF
j_gene: TRBJ2-7
d_gene: NA
v_gene: TRBV28
abundance: many

CDR3nt: TGCAGTGCTTATAGCGGGAGGAGCACAGATACGCAGTATTTT
CDR3aa: CSAYSGRSTDTQYF
j_gene: TRBJ2-3
d_gene: TRBD2
v_gene: TRBV20-1
abundance: many

CDR3nt: TGTGCCAGCAGTTATGAGCGGGGAGACAATGAGCAGTTCTTC
CDR3aa: CASSYERGDNEQFF
j_gene: TRBJ2-1
d_gene: TRBD2
v_gene: TRBV6-5
abundance: NA

CDR3nt: TGTGCCAGCAGCTATAGCGGGAGGTACAATGAGCAGTTCTTC
CDR3aa: CASSYSGRYNEQFF
j_gene: TRBJ2-1
d_gene: TRBD2
v_gene: TRBV14
abundance: many

CDR3nt: TGCAGTGCTAGTAAGGTCGATCCCTCTACGGGGCAGTACTTC
CDR3aa: CSASKVDPSTGQYF
j_gene: TRBJ2-7
d_gene: NA
v_gene: TRBV20-1
abundance: NA

CDR3nt: TGCGCCAGCAGCTCGACAGGGACTAGCTATGGCTACACCTTC
CDR3aa: CASSSTGTSYGYTF
j_gene: TRBJ1-2
d_gene: TRBD1
v_gene: TRBV5-1
abundance: few